Listed below are T cell receptor beta chains from one sample, sequenced in a study of cytomegalovirus exposure and HLA in healthy donors. Produced via immunoSEQ multiplex PCR; TCRdb's table is partial and in-frame only. The sample shows about 150,000 clones, roughly 80% of them seen only once. Sequencing was done on a sample of PBMCs. The receptors were sampled from a human donor in good health. Both conserved end residues are part of each CDR3. The D gene is left open where the match is weak. Clone size, where shown, is once, few, many, or a class for clones that have expanded.

NA,NA,TRBJ1-3,TRBV27,TGTGCCAGCGCTGAAGGAGCTGGAAACACCATATATTTT,CASAEGAGNTIYF
NA,TRBD2,TRBJ2-1,TRBV12-5,TGTGCTAGTGGTTTGGGGGAGACTAGCGGGAGAGGGAGTGAGCAGTTCTTC,CASGLGETSGRGSEQFF
NA,TRBD2,TRBJ2-7,TRBV7-2,TGTGCCAGCAGCTTAGGGGGAGCGGGAGCCCTCGGGGGAGAGCAGTACTTC,CASSLGGAGALGGEQYF
NA,NA,TRBJ2-7,TRBV4-2,TGTGCCAGCAGCCAAGATACGGGACTGCTCGACTACGAGCAGTACTTC,CASSQDTGLLDYEQYF
NA,TRBD2,TRBJ2-3,TRBV30,TGTGCCTGGAGTCGGCGAGCGGGGGGCACAGATACGCAGTATTTT,CAWSRRAGGTDTQYF
NA,TRBD2,TRBJ2-5,TRBV7-9,TGTGCCAGCAGCCCCGGGACTAGCGGGGACTGGGGTACCCAGTACTTC,CASSPGTSGDWGTQYF
NA,NA,TRBJ1-4,TRBV7-3,TGTGCCAGCAGCTTAGAGGTCGAAAAACTGTTTTTT,CASSLEVEKLFF
NA,NA,TRBJ1-5,TRBV2,TGTGCCAGCAGTGATATGGGGGGTCTCAATCAGCCCCAGCATTTT,CASSDMGGLNQPQHF
NA,TRBD1,TRBJ1-2,TRBV6-5,TGTGCCAGCAGTGCACAGGGGCCTGGGGGTGGCTACCCCTTC,CASSAQGPGGGYPF
NA,NA,TRBJ1-4,TRBV6-1,TGTGCCAGCAGTGTCCCGCGACAGGCAACTAATGAAAAACTGTTTTTT,CASSVPRQATNEKLFF
once,TRBD1,TRBJ2-7,TRBV29-1,TGCAGCGTCGGCCCAACGACAGGGCACGAGCAGTACTTC,CSVGPTTGHEQYF
NA,TRBD1,TRBJ1-2,TRBV7-2,TGTGCCAGCAGCTTAAGGGAGTCCGGGACAGGGTCTATTGGCTATGGCTACACCTTC,CASSLRESGTGSIGYGYTF
NA,NA,TRBJ1-6,TRBV9,TGTGCCAGCAGCGTCGGGGGTCACAATTCACCCCTCCACTTT,CASSVGGHNSPLHF
NA,NA,TRBJ1-6,TRBV4-3,TGCGCCAGCAGCCAAGACAGGAATTCACCCCTCCACTTT,CASSQDRNSPLHF
NA,NA,TRBJ1-1,TRBV29-1,TGCAGCGTTGAACGATCCGGGAGGGGGGTCACTGAAGCTTTCTTT,CSVERSGRGVTEAFF
NA,TRBD2,TRBJ2-3,TRBV9,TGTGCCAGCAGCGTAGCCGGGTGGGAGCCTAGCGGGAGGGCCCCGCCCGGTACGCAGTATTTT,CASSVAGWEPSGRAPPGTQYF
NA,TRBD1,TRBJ2-1,TRBV29-1,TGCAGTTATTCCAACCCTTGGGGGACAGGGGCTGGGAATGAGCAGTTCTTC,CSYSNPWGTGAGNEQFF
few,NA,TRBJ1-1,TRBV7-2,TGTGCCAGCAGCTTCCCGACTCTGAACACTGAAGCTTTCTTT,CASSFPTLNTEAFF